This record looks at one TCR beta chain sequence and its context. The specificity of this receptor is unknown. No base quality values were provided; no much bigger clone lies one nucleotide off. The CDR3, from cysteine to phenylalanine, totals 17 residues. The CDR3 DNA has 51 bases and is translated from base 1. As encoded in the germline V gene, CDR1 is MNHEY while CDR2 is SVGAGI. Relative to germline, V is missing 4 bases and J is missing 9 bases, with 13 bases of the junction outside any gene match. The library was produced with PCR. TCRdb shows the sequencer as Illumina HiSeq 2500. TCR library preparation used molecular barcoding, with unique molecular identifiers applied to normalize quantification of the TCRbeta repertoire. The public reads were run again by TCRdb, first through fastp at Q25 and then through MiXCR, and only productive beta chains were kept. Every distinct CDR3 protein forms one entry, paired with its most common genes and DNA. Counted in this sample were about a million distinct CDR3 sequences; around 30% of them appeared once. The top ten clonotypes cover over 25% of the sample.

The sample belongs to a study of T-cell reconstitution after alpha-beta-depleted transplantation in children (dated by TCRdb to 2016 to 2017). At the level of the whole study: The study quantitatively tracked T-cell immune reconstitution after TCRalphabeta/CD19-depleted allogeneic hematopoietic cell transplantation in children using TCR repertoire profiling. Study-wide conclusions, independent of this receptor: In some patients, the high TCRbeta diversity seen at day 60 was put down to recipient T cells and intrathymic progenitors that had survived conditioning. Apparently early alphabetaT-cell count recovery about two months after transplant reportedly relied on only several hundred rapidly expanded clones derived from non-depleted graft cells. Over the following months the frequencies of hyperexpanded clones went down, and after one year T-cell counts and TCRbeta diversity were mostly credited to newly produced T cells.

The sample's treatment or condition, from its label and the paper: allogeneic hematopoietic cell transplantation with graft depleted of TCRalphabeta T cells and CD19 B cells. The children who served as transplant recipients had been given grafts of TCRalphabeta/CD19-depleted allogeneic hematopoietic cells. This receptor was obtained from a boy younger than two who had a stem cell transplant for SCID, so the T cells may come from the graft donor. The source was PBMCs, mostly from graft donor cells, collected 360 days after TCRalphabeta/CD19-depleted stem cell transplant. Recombination connected TRBV6-5 to TRBJ2-1, and 12 junctional nucleotides match TRBD2. The CDR3 reads as follows: CASSFVLAGGSNAEQFF. In nucleotides, the sequence is TGTGCCAGCAGTTTCGTACTAGCGGGGGGCTCGAACGCTGAGCAGTTCTTC.